These 11 T cell receptor beta chains share one sample of origin, sequenced in a study of T cells after yellow fever vaccination. TCRdb re-derived calls from the 5' RACE reads in MiXCR, one entry per CDR3 protein. The table lists around 530,000 distinct CDR3 sequences, less than 20% of them singletons. Sequencing was performed on PBMCs, taken around 5 days after the first yellow fever vaccination. These receptors were collected from a man aged 18-30 years who received the YFV17D yellow fever vaccine.

At least ten counts were recorded for this clonotype. The chain uses TRBV3-1 and TRBJ1-1; TRBD1 matches 8 bases. With 1 base clipped from V and 5 bases from J, the junction kept 9 bases outside the gene matches. The germline gives CDR1 LGHDT, CDR2 YNNKEL (reference sequence). CDR3 length: 16 amino acids. Written as DNA, the CDR3 is TGTGCCAGCAGCCAAGTCAGTCAGGGGGCCTGGACTGAAGCTTTCTTT. Its protein is CASSQVSQGAWTEAFF.

This clonotype was detected a few times. The gene calls are TRBV11-1 and TRBJ2-4; 13 nucleotides line up with TRBD2. Trimming removed 5 bases from V and 6 bases from J; junction bases left unmatched: 13. This CDR3 has 18 residues. The germline CDR1 and CDR2 sequences are SGHAT and FQDESV (reference sequence). CDR3 amino acids: CASSPGLAGARPRNIQYF. DNA for the CDR3: TGTGCCAGCAGCCCCGGACTAGCGGGGGCCCGCCCGAGAAACATTCAGTACTTC.

J is TRBJ2-7 and V is TRBV18; 8 bases are shared with TRBD2. The CDR3 contains 13 residues. Germline assignment: CDR1 KGHSH and CDR2 LQKENI. J gave up 3 bases and V 5 bases, and 3 bases lay outside the gene matches. CDR3 residues: CASSGGLDYEQYV. CDR3 nucleotides: TGTGCCAGCTCAGGGGGACTAGACTACGAGCAGTACGTC.

The table lists this clonotype with a few counts. This chain links TRBV7-9 with TRBJ1-4, with no clear D. The CDR3 has 14 amino acids. In germline, CDR1 is SEHNR, CDR2 FQNEAQ (reference sequence). Trimming stripped 1 base from V and 4 bases from J, with 7 bases between. The CDR3 loop reads CASSLGDGNEKLFF. For the CDR3, the DNA is TGTGCCAGCAGCTTAGGGGATGGTAATGAAAAACTGTTTTTT.

In this sample, this clonotype turned up a few times. The chain joins TRBV20-1 to TRBJ1-5, with a possible D match to TRBD1 (5 bases). Germline loops: CDR1 DFQATT, CDR2 SNEGSKA (reference sequence). Trimming removed 3 bases at V and 11 bases at J, with 17 bases between. This CDR3 is 13 amino acids long. This chain's CDR3 is CSASGQAWGTQHF. For the CDR3, the DNA is TGCAGTGCTAGTGGGCAGGCCTGGGGGACCCAGCATTTT.

This clonotype was detected many times. The chain links TRBV5-1 to TRBJ2-2, with TRBD1 identical over 7 bases. V lost 5 bases and J lost 8; bases outside the gene matches: 9. The CDR3 covers 14 residues. CDR1 is SGHRS and CDR2 is YFSETQ in the germline V gene. CDR3 sequence (DNA): TGCGCCAGCAGAACGGCAGGGGGTATGGGGGAGCTGTTTTTT. It codes for CASRTAGGMGELFF.

The V call is TRBV21-1, the J call TRBJ1-1. TRBV21-1 is a pseudogene segment. This CDR3 is built from 17 residues. The CDR3, as DNA: TGTGCCAGCAGCAAGCCCTCCGGAGAAATTACCGACCCTGAAGCTTTCTTT. This translates into CASSKPSGEITDPEAFF.

The V and J genes are TRBV7-9 and TRBJ2-5; D perhaps matches TRBD1 (5 bases). The CDR3 runs to 14 residues. Germline assignment: CDR1 SEHNR and CDR2 FQNEAQ (reference sequence). The ends were cut back, 4 bases at V and 5 bases at J, with 14 bases in the middle. DNA of the CDR3: TGTGCCAGCAGCTACGGACACCCAGGGGAGACCCAGTACTTC. Its protein product is CASSYGHPGETQYF.

There are a few counts of this clonotype. The rearrangement joins TRBV7-9 to TRBJ1-1; no clear D. Germline V lookup: CDR1 SEHNR, CDR2 FQNEAQ (reference sequence). The CDR3 covers 14 residues. The V gene lost 5 bases and the J gene lost 4 bases, with 14 bases spanning the gap. Written as DNA, the CDR3 is TGTGCCAGCAGCCCCCGGGGAGGTGGCACTGAAGCTTTCTTT. Its protein is CASSPRGGGTEAFF.

This clonotype was observed a handful of times. V usage is TRBV4-1 and J usage is TRBJ1-4; D is uncertain. The CDR3 is 14 residues long. Germline CDR1 reads MGHRA; CDR2 reads YSYEKL. Trimming removed 0 bases at V and 3 bases at J, with 5 bases between. This chain's CDR3 is CASSQDGANEKLFF. The DNA of the CDR3 is TGCGCCAGCAGCCAAGATGGGGCTAATGAAAAACTGTTTTTT.

This clonotype was observed a handful of times. The chain employs TRBV6-5 and TRBJ1-5; unclear D gene. CDR3 length: 17 residues. V lost 2 bases to trimming and J lost 3 bases, with 17 bases between them. Germline assignment: CDR1 MNHEY and CDR2 SVGAGI. CDR3 DNA: TGTGCCAGCAGTTACGGTGCAGGTTTGGGCTTCAATCAGCCCCAGCATTTT. Protein: CASSYGAGLGFNQPQHF.